Below, 21 T cell receptor beta chains from the same sample are listed, as sequenced in a study of blood T cell repertoires in COVID-19. Only in-frame clones appear in the TCRdb table, and some are missing; sequencing was by immunoSEQ multiplex PCR. The sample holds under 200,000 clones, more than 60% seen once. The specimen sequenced was peripheral blood. The receptor set was obtained from a man in his fifties or sixties with acute or convalescent COVID-19.

The V gene is TRBV5-5, the J gene TRBJ1-2; TRBD1 is a possible D gene (5 bases). V lost 4 bases, J lost 4 bases, and 11 bases lay in between. CDR1 is SGHKS and CDR2 is YYEKEE in the germline V gene (reference sequence). This CDR3 comprises 13 residues. The CDR3 sequence: CASSPGDGYGYTF. DNA for the CDR3: TGTGCCAGCAGCCCGGGGGATGGCTATGGCTACACCTTC. The variable domain in full, with the rest retrieved from reference TRBV5-5 and TRBJ1-2, is DAGVTQSPTHLIKTRGQQVTLRCSPISGHKSVSWYQQVLGQGPQFIFQYYEKEERGRGNFPDRFSARQFPNYSSELNVNALLLGDSALYLCASSPGDGYGYTFGSGTRLTVV.

The chain links TRBV2 to TRBJ2-7; 8 bases agree with TRBD1. Germline V gene sequence: CDR1 SNHLY, CDR2 FYNNEI. The CDR3 covers 13 residues. Trimming cost V 6 bases and J 8 bases; bases outside gene matches: 9. The CDR3 here is CASSKGQAGQQYF. The CDR3 coding sequence is TGTGCCAGCAGCAAGGGACAGGCGGGGCAGCAGTACTTC.

This chain connects TRBV2 to TRBJ2-7, with 12 bases that match TRBD1. This CDR3 spans 15 amino acids. Germline lookup yields CDR1 SNHLY and CDR2 FYNNEI. The trim removed 5 bases at V and 5 bases at J, leaving 7 bases unmatched. For the CDR3, the DNA is TGTGCCAGCAGTTCAACGGGACAGGGGGCTGACGAGCAGTACTTC. Residues: CASSSTGQGADEQYF. Complete variable domain (other parts from reference TRBV2 and TRBJ2-7): EPEVTQTPSHQVTQMGQEVILRCVPISNHLYFYWYRQILGQKVEFLVSFYNNEISEKSEIFDDQFSVERPDGSNFTLKIRSTKLEDSAMYFCASSSTGQGADEQYFGPGTRLTVT.

In regard to this clone: A much larger clone lies a single base off, so this may be a read error. V gene TRBV7-9 combines with J gene TRBJ2-6; a weak D match, TRBD1 (5 bases). Between the trimmed V and J ends, which lost 6 bases and 0 bases, there was a span of 6 bases. This CDR3 is 14 amino acids long. Germline V gene data show CDR1 as SEHNR and CDR2 as FQNEAQ (reference sequence). CDR3 loop: CASRDSSGANVLTF. CDR3 sequence (DNA): TGTGCCAGCAGAGACAGCTCTGGGGCCAACGTCCTGACTTTC. Using reference TRBV7-9 and TRBJ2-6 for the parts outside the CDR3, the full variable domain is DTGVSQNPRHKITKRGQNVTFRCDPISEHNRLYWYRQTLGQGPEFLTYFQNEAQLEKSRLLSDRFSAERPKGSFSTLEIQRTEQGDSAMYLCASRDSSGANVLTFGAGSRLTVL.

This clone was observed many times. An end of the junction differs from the germline gene, which may be a read error. CDR3 amino acids: CASREGFVSSYNEQFF. The CDR3 bases are TGTGCCAGCAGGGAAGGTTTCGTTAGCTCCTACAATGAGCAGTTCTTC. This chain connects TRBV6-1 to TRBJ2-1; D is unclear. Germline V gene sequence: CDR1 MNHNS, CDR2 SASEGT. The CDR3 length is 16 residues.

The gene calls are TRBV5-6 and TRBJ1-1; 9 bases are a match to TRBD1. Germline V gene sequence: CDR1 SGHDT, CDR2 YYEEEE. The CDR3 totals 14 residues. The V gene end was trimmed by 4 bases and the J gene end by 3 bases; junction bases not matched to a gene: 4. The CDR3 region is CASSDGQGYTEAFF. In DNA, the CDR3 is TGTGCCAGCAGCGATGGACAGGGGTACACTGAAGCTTTCTTT.

V and J are TRBV5-4 and TRBJ1-2; D might be TRBD1 (5 bases). V was trimmed by 0 bases and J by 5 bases, leaving 14 bases between them. Germline lookup yields CDR1 SGHNT and CDR2 YYREEE (reference sequence). This CDR3 contains 15 residues. This CDR3 reads CASSLAGQGTYGYTF. As DNA, the CDR3 is TGTGCCAGCAGCTTGGCCGGGCAGGGTACGTATGGCTACACCTTC. Combining the CDR3 with reference TRBV5-4 and TRBJ1-2 gives the whole variable domain ETGVTQSPTHLIKTRGQQVTLRCSSQSGHNTVSWYQQALGQGPQFIFQYYREEENGRGNFPPRFSGLQFPNYSSELNVNALELDDSALYLCASSLAGQGTYGYTFGSGTRLTVV.

V gene TRBV3-1 (or the pseudogene TRBV3-2) combines with J gene TRBJ2-3; tentatively, D is TRBD2 (6 bases). Germline assignment: CDR1 LGHDT and CDR2 YNNKEL (reference sequence). This CDR3 is built from 15 residues. Trimming cost V 4 bases and J 4 bases, with 15 bases left between them. CDR3: CASSRSFGGADTQYF. CDR3 nucleotide sequence: TGTGCCAGCAGCCGCAGCTTTGGCGGGGCAGATACGCAGTATTTT.

The V call is TRBV5-1, the J call TRBJ2-7; TRBD1 might be the D (6 bases). The V end was cut by 5 bases, the J end by 0 bases, with 12 bases between. Germline CDR1 reads SGHRS; CDR2 reads YFSETQ. This CDR3 is 14 amino acids long. CDR3 nucleotides: TGCGCCAGCAGGGAGGACAGTACCTCCTACGAGCAGTACTTC. The encoded protein is CASREDSTSYEQYF.

The chain carries TRBV29-1 and TRBJ1-3; 7 bases line up with TRBD1. Looked up from germline, CDR1 is SQVTM and CDR2 is ANQGSEA. V shed 1 base and J 4 bases; nucleotides not matched to a gene: 7. This CDR3 is built from 15 residues. The CDR3 loop reads CSVEGGGHFGNTIYF. CDR3 nucleotides: TGCAGCGTTGAAGGAGGGGGCCATTTCGGAAACACCATATATTTT.

The CDR3 reads CASSLAGGNTEAFF. CDR3 nucleotides: TGTGCCAGCAGCCTGGCAGGGGGAAATACTGAAGCTTTCTTT. The chain has TRBV7-8 and TRBJ1-1, with 7 bases aligning to TRBD1. V shed 5 bases, J shed 5 bases, and the junction held 8 bases outside the gene matches. The CDR3 consists of 14 residues. CDR1 and CDR2 (germline): SGHVS, FQNEAQ.

The chain is built from TRBV29-1 and TRBJ2-1; TRBD1 aligns across 8 bases. Unmatched junction bases numbered 4, after V lost 4 bases and J lost 5 bases. Germline loops: CDR1 SQVTM, CDR2 ANQGSEA. The CDR3 extends over 13 amino acids. CDR3 DNA sequence: TGCAGCGTTGCTTTACAGGGGGACAATGAGCAGTTCTTC. This codes for CSVALQGDNEQFF.

The chain employs TRBV12-3 or TRBV12-4 and TRBJ2-1; weak D call: TRBD2 (5 bases). V gave up 3 bases and J gave up 7 bases, with 7 bases separating them. This CDR3 region has 12 residues. CDR3 coding DNA: TGTGCCAGCAGTTTGGAGGTTAATGAGCAGTTCTTC. Protein product: CASSLEVNEQFF.

This clone has more than one count but fewer than ten. The chain couples TRBV6-5 to TRBJ1-1, with TRBD1 identical over 7 bases. V was clipped by 5 bases and J by 6 bases; unmatched bases: 9. Germline V gene lookup returns CDR1 MNHEY and CDR2 SVGAGI. CDR3 length equals 14 residues. CDR3 sequence: CASSNGGGIAEAFF. The DNA for the CDR3 is TGTGCCAGCAGTAACGGAGGGGGCATCGCTGAAGCTTTCTTT.

The DNA for the CDR3 is TGTGCCATCAGTGAGCCCGGGGGTTCCTACAATGAGCAGTTCTTC. Protein: CAISEPGGSYNEQFF. The chain joins TRBV10-3 to TRBJ2-1, with a tentative D call TRBD2 (6 bases). Germline V gene sequence: CDR1 ENHRY, CDR2 SYGVKD. The CDR3 spans 15 residues. V shed 2 bases and J shed 1 base, with 9 bases lying between them.

The chain links TRBV25-1 to TRBJ2-2, with 10 bases identical to TRBD1. Germline V lookup: CDR1 MGHDK, CDR2 SYGVNS. The length of the CDR3 is 15 residues. V lost 8 bases to trimming and J lost 4 bases; unmatched junction nucleotides: 7. CDR3 DNA sequence: TGTGCCAGCGATCCGGGACAGGGGCGCACCGGGGAGCTGTTTTTT. This encodes CASDPGQGRTGELFF. Together with reference TRBV25-1 and TRBJ2-2, the CDR3 gives the full variable domain: EADIYQTPRYLVIGTGKKITLECSQTMGHDKMYWYQQDPGMELHLIHYSYGVNSTEKGDLSSESTVSRIRTEHFPLTLESARPSHTSQYLCASDPGQGRTGELFFGEGSRLTVL.

The V gene is TRBV11-2, the J gene TRBJ2-7, with TRBD1 identical over 12 bases. The germline V gene encodes CDR1 SGHAT and CDR2 FQNNGV. CDR3 length: 16 amino acids. V lost 7 bases, J lost 3 bases, and 10 bases stayed unmatched. The CDR3 coding sequence is TGTGCCAGCACCGGTGTGGGGACAGGGGGCTTCTACGAGCAGTACTTC. It translates to CASTGVGTGGFYEQYF.

The chain recombines TRBV21-1 with TRBJ2-1; TRBD2 is the table's D call, not checked against the DNA. TRBV21-1 is listed as a pseudogene. This CDR3 has 18 residues. CDR3 loop: CASSDPTPRIRGYNEQFF. CDR3 nucleotide sequence: TGTGCCAGCAGCGATCCGACCCCCAGGATCCGGGGCTACAATGAGCAGTTCTTC.

This sequence joins TRBV7-3 and TRBJ1-2; 8 nucleotides align to TRBD1. The junction had 9 bases not matched to a gene; V was cut back by 5 bases and J by 4 bases. Germline V gives CDR1 SGHTA, CDR2 FQGTGA. The CDR3 consists of 15 residues. CDR3 region: CASSPRPGGGYGYTF. CDR3 nucleotide sequence: TGTGCCAGCAGCCCGCGTCCAGGGGGCGGCTATGGCTACACCTTC.

The chain recombines TRBV5-1 with TRBJ1-5; D unresolved. Germline V CDR1 and CDR2: SGHRS, YFSETQ. V was pared by 1 base and J by 2 bases, with 13 bases between. CDR3 length equals 16 residues. The CDR3 spells CASSLNAGNGNQPQHF. In nucleotides, the CDR3 is TGCGCCAGCAGCTTGAATGCGGGTAATGGCAATCAGCCCCAGCATTTT.

This rearrangement joins TRBV6-5 to TRBJ2-7, with D possibly TRBD2 on 5 matching bases. V was pared by 2 bases and J by 7 bases, with 15 bases between. The CDR3 covers 14 residues. Germline V lookup: CDR1 MNHEY, CDR2 SVGAGI. The CDR3 nucleotides read TGTGCCAGCAGTTACGCAGCTCTCGGCGGGGAGCAGTACTTC. It is translated as CASSYAALGGEQYF.